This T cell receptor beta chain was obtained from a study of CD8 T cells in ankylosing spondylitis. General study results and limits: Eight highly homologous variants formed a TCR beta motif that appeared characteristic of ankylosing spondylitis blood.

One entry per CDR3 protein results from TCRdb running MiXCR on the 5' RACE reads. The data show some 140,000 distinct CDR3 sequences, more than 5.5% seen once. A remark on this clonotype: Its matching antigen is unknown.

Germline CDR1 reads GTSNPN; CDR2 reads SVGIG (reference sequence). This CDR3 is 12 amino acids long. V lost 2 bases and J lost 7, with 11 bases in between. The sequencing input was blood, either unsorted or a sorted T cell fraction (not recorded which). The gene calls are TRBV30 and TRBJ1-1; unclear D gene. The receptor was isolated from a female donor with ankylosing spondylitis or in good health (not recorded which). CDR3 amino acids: CAWSLASVEAFF. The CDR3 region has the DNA TGTGCCTGGAGTCTAGCCTCAGTTGAAGCTTTCTTT.